A single sample is the source of the 4 T cell receptor beta chains below, sequenced in a study of CD8 T cells in Susac syndrome. It was with random hexamers that about 0.45 to 1 ug RNA was reverse transcribed. TCRdb re-analysed the immunoSEQ multiplex PCR reads in MiXCR, keeping a single row per CDR3 protein. The top ten hold around 0.099% of the sample, which has about 210,000 distinct CDR3 sequences, approximately 95% seen once. Material for sequencing was CD4+ T cells from PBMCs. These receptors were taken from a human donor with multiple sclerosis.

The chain employs TRBV3-1 and TRBJ2-1; D not resolved. V gave up 4 bases and J gave up 0 bases, with 10 bases separating them. This CDR3 contains 15 residues. CDR1 is LGHDT, CDR2 YNNKEL, per germline (reference sequence). The CDR3 is CASSRGNPSYNEQFF. For the CDR3, the DNA is TGTGCCAGCAGCCGTGGGAACCCCTCCTACAATGAGCAGTTCTTC.

The CDR3, as DNA: TGTGCCCCCACCCAGGGGGCCGGGGTGGAGACCCAGTACTTC. Its protein product is CAPTQGAGVETQYF. The rearrangement links TRBV28 to TRBJ2-5; 8 bases fit TRBD1. Germline V gene data show CDR1 as MDHEN and CDR2 as SYDVKM. This CDR3 contains 14 residues. V dropped 11 bases and J dropped 5; count of bases not matched to a gene: 13.

This rearrangement joins TRBV2 to TRBJ2-3, with 10 bases lining up with TRBD2. The CDR3 runs 18 residues. V was pared by 6 bases and J by 2 bases, with 14 bases of the junction left unmatched. Germline loops: CDR1 SNHLY, CDR2 FYNNEI. The CDR3 region is CASRPGTAGTSDTDTQYF. CDR3 DNA: TGTGCCAGCAGACCCGGGACAGCTGGGACTAGCGACACAGATACGCAGTATTTT.

This chain connects TRBV30 to TRBJ2-7; D unclear. Germline V gives CDR1 GTSNPN, CDR2 SVGIG (reference sequence). The V end was cut by 4 bases, the J end by 2 bases, with 9 bases between. CDR3 size: 12 residues. The CDR3 region has the DNA TGTGCCTGGACGTCAAAGACCTACGAGCAGTACTTC. Its protein product is CAWTSKTYEQYF.